One and the same sample provided the 2 T cell receptor beta chains below, sequenced in a study of tumor-infiltrating lymphocytes in primary liver carcinoma. The tissue used was unsorted bulk material of 20-30 mg. RNA and DNA were co-extracted from it with the AllPrep DNA/RNA mini kit. Priming with a constant-region primer yielded TCR beta cDNA from about 500 ng total RNA. Researchers made the TCR beta libraries by running three nested multiplex PCR rounds with slightly modified ARM-PCR. Two initial PCR rounds of about 9 cycles each paired TRBV1-TRBV30 forward primers with a C-beta reverse primer. A single record per CDR3 protein comes from TCRdb applying MiXCR to the multiplex PCR reads. The table shows under 110,000 distinct CDR3 sequences, with around two thirds occurring only once. Sequenced material: liver tumor tissue from sampling region 2. Subset in this sample: tumor region T2, inferior pole. These receptors all come from a woman aged 55-69 years with primary liver carcinoma and hepatitis B virus infection.

A note on this clonotype: A much larger clone is a single base away; this may be a read error. V is TRBV6-4 and J is TRBJ2-2; the D is unclear. Per the germline V gene, CDR1 is MRHNA and CDR2 is SNTAGT. The V and J ends lost 7 bases and 7 bases respectively, with 19 bases between them. This CDR3 is 15 amino acids long. The CDR3, as DNA: TGTGCCAGCAACGCCAGCGCCCTTGGTAGCGGGGAGCTGTTTTTT. Amino acids: CASNASALGSGELFF.

A word on this clonotype: The junction shows a germline mismatch at one end, possibly a read error. Here the CDR3 DNA reads TGTAGCGTTGGGACAGTGGGCGATGAAAAACTGTTTTTT. It specifies CSVGTVGDEKLFF. V gene TRBV29-1 combines with J gene TRBJ1-4; TRBD1 agrees at 7 bases. This CDR3 has 13 residues. The germline CDR1 and CDR2 sequences are SQVTM and ANQGSEA.